Listed below are T cell receptor beta chains from one sample, sequenced in a study of T cell responses to AZD1222 COVID-19 vaccine. The assay was immunoSEQ multiplex PCR, and TCRdb's table has in-frame clones only and misses some. The table shows 90,000 to 120,000 clones, with 85% to 95% occurring only once. Sequences were derived from peripheral blood, sampled on day 0 of AZD1222 vaccination. The receptors shown here come from an adult in good health. Each CDR3 is given with its conserved first and last residue. Fields, in order: CDR3 length, J gene, D gene, V gene, clone size, CDR3 DNA, CDR3 protein. D genes are given only for firm matches. A clone size is listed for some rows: how often the clone was seen (once, few, many), or a class if it is expanded.

>14|TRBJ1-5|TRBD1|TRBV19|-
TGTGCCCAGAGTAGGGGACAGAGGAAGCAGCCCCAGCATTTT
CAQSRGQRKQPQHF
>15|TRBJ2-7|-|TRBV7-3|few
TGTGCCAGCAGCTTAATGGGCGCCTCGACCTACGAGCAGTACTTC
CASSLMGASTYEQYF
>15|TRBJ1-5|-|TRBV4-2|-
TGTGCCAGCAGCCGTGCACGACAGACAAATCAGCCCCAGCATTTT
CASSRARQTNQPQHF
>10|TRBJ1-1|TRBD1|TRBV30|-
TGTGCCTCAGGGGGTCCTGAAGCTTTCTTT
CASGGPEAFF
>16|TRBJ1-1|-|TRBV21-1|-
TGTGCCAGCAGCAAAGAGAACTGGACACCCAACACTGAAGCTTTCTTT
CASSKENWTPNTEAFF
>15|TRBJ2-6|-|TRBV27|-
TGTGCCAGCAGTTTTTTCGGTACAGGGGCCAACGTCCTGACTTTC
CASSFFGTGANVLTF
>14|TRBJ1-2|-|TRBV6-2/TRBV6-3|-
TGTGCCAGCACCCCGGTGGCAGTCAACTATGGCTACACCTTC
CASTPVAVNYGYTF
>16|TRBJ1-5|-|TRBV4-2|-
TGTGCCAGCAGCCAAGAATCAGGCAGGGAAGGACAGCCCCAGCATTTT
CASSQESGREGQPQHF
>17|TRBJ1-1|-|TRBV19|-
TGTGCCAGTAGTATCCCCACCCCCGACGGCCGAAACACTGAAGCTTTCTTT
CASSIPTPDGRNTEAFF
>16|TRBJ1-4|-|TRBV27|-
TGTGCCAGCAGTCCCGGCGGCTGGGGCCTAAATGAAAAACTGTTTTTT
CASSPGGWGLNEKLFF
>14|TRBJ2-3|-|TRBV10-2|-
TGCGCCAGCAGTGACAGGACTTTTATCGATACGCAGTATTTT
CASSDRTFIDTQYF
>15|TRBJ1-1|-|TRBV15|-
TGTGCCACCAGCAGCCTCGTTGAAGGGTACACTGAAGCTTTCTTT
CATSSLVEGYTEAFF
>14|TRBJ1-2|TRBD1|TRBV7-8|-
TGTGCCAGCAGCCCCGACAGGGGGCAGCATGGCTACACCTTC
CASSPDRGQHGYTF
>17|TRBJ2-7|TRBD2|TRBV28|-
TGTGCCAGCAGTTCCCGGACTAGTCCCTCTCCTTTTTACGAGCAGTACTTC
CASSSRTSPSPFYEQYF